The 14 T cell receptor beta chains presented below share a single source sample, sequenced in a study of blood T cell repertoires in COVID-19. Assay used: immunoSEQ multiplex PCR; TCRdb lists only in-frame clones, some missing. Of fewer than 250,000 clones listed, around 84% are singletons. The specimen sequenced was PBMCs or T cells enriched from blood (not recorded which). The receptor source for this set is a woman aged 40 to 50 who had recovered from COVID-19.

The V and J genes are TRBV2 and TRBJ2-3; TRBD2 matches at 7 bases. This CDR3 comprises 15 residues. The junction had 8 bases not matched to a gene; V was cut back by 6 bases and J by 2 bases. Germline assignment: CDR1 SNHLY and CDR2 FYNNEI. The DNA of the CDR3 is TGTGCCAGCAGCCCGCGGCTAGCGGCCACAGATACGCAGTATTTT. Translated: CASSPRLAATDTQYF.

The rearrangement links TRBV5-1 to TRBJ2-1; 8 bases are shared with TRBD2. This CDR3 contains 14 residues. The junction had 4 bases not matched to a gene; V was cut back by 1 base and J by 7 bases. Germline CDR1 and CDR2: SGHRS and YFSETQ. CDR3 amino acids: CASSLTGGKNEQFF. DNA for the CDR3: TGCGCCAGCAGCTTGACGGGAGGGAAAAATGAGCAGTTCTTC.

The chain uses TRBV7-2 and TRBJ2-5; D remains unclear. CDR3 length: 14 amino acids. CDR1 SGHTA and CDR2 FQGNSA come from the germline V gene. V was pared by 5 bases and J by 0 bases, with 10 bases between. CDR3 sequence reads: CASSPSRNQETQYF. Here the CDR3 DNA reads TGTGCCAGCAGCCCGTCGCGGAACCAAGAGACCCAGTACTTC.

The CDR3 is CASSIGQGNNVLTF. CDR3 bases: TGTGCCAGTAGTATAGGACAGGGTAACAACGTCCTGACTTTC. The chain carries TRBV19 and TRBJ2-6; TRBD1 matches at 7 bases. The length of the CDR3 is 14 residues. The V segment lost 1 base and the J segment 9 bases; nucleotides outside the gene matches: 3. Germline-derived CDR1 and CDR2 are LNHDA and SQIVND (reference sequence).

V usage is TRBV9 and J usage is TRBJ2-1, with 11 bases fitting TRBD2. The ends lost 4 bases at V and 3 bases at J; junction bases unmatched: 3. The CDR3 runs to 15 residues. Per the germline V gene, CDR1 is SGDLS and CDR2 is YYNGEE. The CDR3 loop is CASSPGLADYNEQFF. DNA for the CDR3: TGTGCCAGCAGCCCGGGACTAGCGGACTACAATGAGCAGTTCTTC.

A single count supports this clone. This chain connects TRBV14 to TRBJ2-1; TRBD2 agrees at 12 bases. With V trimmed by 4 bases and J by 7 bases, 8 bases remained unmatched. The CDR3 runs 16 residues. From germline, CDR1 is SGHDN and CDR2 FVKESK. The CDR3 DNA reads as TGTGCCAGCAGCCCTCTGACTAGCGGGAGTCGTAATGAGCAGTTCTTC. This codes for CASSPLTSGSRNEQFF.

The V call is TRBV28, the J call TRBJ1-4; TRBD1 matches 12 bases. Trimming at V came to 8 bases and at J to 6 bases, leaving 13 bases not matched to a gene. CDR1 and CDR2 (germline): MDHEN, SYDVKM. CDR3 length equals 17 residues. Here the CDR3 reads CASDGTGGEGGHEKLFF. The CDR3 DNA reads as TGTGCCAGCGATGGGACAGGGGGCGAGGGGGGACATGAAAAACTGTTTTTT.

This rearrangement joins TRBV28 to TRBJ2-5; no firm D call. The germline V and J ends were trimmed by 3 bases and 2 bases, with 4 bases remaining between them. This CDR3 comprises 12 residues. Germline V gives CDR1 MDHEN, CDR2 SYDVKM. This CDR3 reads CASSFTQETQYF. DNA for the CDR3: TGTGCCAGCAGTTTTACTCAAGAGACCCAGTACTTC.

This rearrangement joins TRBV21-1 to TRBJ1-2; the D segment call TRBD1 is taken from the table without a DNA check. TRBV21-1 is listed as a pseudogene. The CDR3 length is 16 residues. The CDR3, as DNA: TGTGCCAGCAGGAAGCCACAGGGGGCGCTTTACTATGGCTACACCTTC. Its translation is CASRKPQGALYYGYTF.

V usage is TRBV30 and J usage is TRBJ1-5; 7 bases map to TRBD1. V shed 7 bases and J 2 bases; nucleotides not matched to a gene: 8. CDR1 GTSNPN and CDR2 SVGIG come from the germline V gene (reference sequence). The CDR3 is 14 residues long. This CDR3 reads CASSPTGGNQPQHF. The CDR3 region has the DNA TGTGCCTCCTCGCCTACAGGGGGCAATCAGCCCCAGCATTTT. The entire variable domain, with the rest obtained from reference TRBV30 and TRBJ1-5, is as follows: SQTIHQWPATLVQPVGSPLSLECTVEGTSNPNLYWYRQAAGRGLQLLFYSVGIGQISSEVPQNLSASRPQDRQFILSSKKLLLSDSGFYLCASSPTGGNQPQHFGDGTRLSIL.

J is TRBJ2-7 and V is TRBV29-1; D is perhaps TRBD1 (5 bases). This CDR3 has 13 amino acids. The germline V gene has CDR1 SQVTM and CDR2 ANQGSEA. V lost 4 bases and J 5 bases, leaving 15 bases between the germline ends. The CDR3 protein is CSVVSGHTHEQYF. The CDR3 nucleotides read TGCAGCGTTGTTTCAGGACACACTCACGAGCAGTACTTC.

The DNA of the CDR3 is TGTGCCAGTAGTATAGATAGGGGATCGGCACCCCTCCACTTT. It encodes CASSIDRGSAPLHF. This chain uses TRBV19 with TRBJ1-6; D is perhaps TRBD1 (5 bases). Germline V gene data show CDR1 as LNHDA and CDR2 as SQIVND (reference sequence). V was pared by 0 bases and J by 11 bases, with 11 bases between. The CDR3 covers 14 residues.

This clone was seen just once. V is TRBV10-3 and J is TRBJ1-4; D remains ambiguous. Trimming cost V 2 bases and J 8 bases, with 6 bases left between them. The CDR3 spans 12 residues. Germline CDR1 is ENHRY and CDR2 is SYGVKD. CDR3 sequence (DNA): TGTGCCATCAGTGAGATACAGGAAAAACTGTTTTTT. Protein: CAISEIQEKLFF.

The CDR3 sequence is CASSPGQSTDTQYF. CDR3 nucleotides: TGTGCCAGCAGCCCGGGACAGAGCACAGATACGCAGTATTTT. V gene TRBV5-4 combines with J gene TRBJ2-3; the match to TRBD1 covers 7 bases. This CDR3 has 14 amino acids. Germline V gives CDR1 SGHNT, CDR2 YYREEE (reference sequence). Germline trimming cut 4 bases from V and 0 bases from J; bases unmatched to any gene: 2.